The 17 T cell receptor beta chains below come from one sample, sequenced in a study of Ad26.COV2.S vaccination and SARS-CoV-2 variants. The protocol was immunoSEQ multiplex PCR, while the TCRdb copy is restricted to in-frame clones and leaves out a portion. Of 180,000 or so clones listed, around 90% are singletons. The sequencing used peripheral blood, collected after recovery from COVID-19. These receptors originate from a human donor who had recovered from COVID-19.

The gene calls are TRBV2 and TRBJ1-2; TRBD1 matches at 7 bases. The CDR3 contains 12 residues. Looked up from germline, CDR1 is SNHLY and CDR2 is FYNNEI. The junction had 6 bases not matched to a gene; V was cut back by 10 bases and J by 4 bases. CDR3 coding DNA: TGTGCCACCGACAGGGCGGGCTATGGCTACACCTTC. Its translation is CATDRAGYGYTF. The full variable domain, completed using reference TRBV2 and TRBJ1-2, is EPEVTQTPSHQVTQMGQEVILRCVPISNHLYFYWYRQILGQKVEFLVSFYNNEISEKSEIFDDQFSVERPDGSNFTLKIRSTKLEDSAMYFCATDRAGYGYTFGSGTRLTVV.

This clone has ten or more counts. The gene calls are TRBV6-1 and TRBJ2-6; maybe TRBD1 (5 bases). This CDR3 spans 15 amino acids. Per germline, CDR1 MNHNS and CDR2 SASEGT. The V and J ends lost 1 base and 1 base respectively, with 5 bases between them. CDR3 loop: CASSEEGSGANVLTF. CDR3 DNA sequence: TGTGCCAGCAGTGAAGAGGGGTCTGGGGCCAACGTCCTGACTTTC.

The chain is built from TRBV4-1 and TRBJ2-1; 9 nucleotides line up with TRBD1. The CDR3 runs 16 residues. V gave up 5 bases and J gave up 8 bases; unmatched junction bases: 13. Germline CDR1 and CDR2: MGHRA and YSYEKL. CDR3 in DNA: TGCGCCAGCAGCTCACCGGGACAGGGTGTTTTTCATGAGCAGTTCTTC. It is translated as CASSSPGQGVFHEQFF.

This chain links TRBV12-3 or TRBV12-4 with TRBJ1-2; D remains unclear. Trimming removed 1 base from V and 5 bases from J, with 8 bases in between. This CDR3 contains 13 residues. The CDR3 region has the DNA TGTGCCAGCAGTTTAGGGGGAAGGTATGGCTACACCTTC. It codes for CASSLGGRYGYTF.

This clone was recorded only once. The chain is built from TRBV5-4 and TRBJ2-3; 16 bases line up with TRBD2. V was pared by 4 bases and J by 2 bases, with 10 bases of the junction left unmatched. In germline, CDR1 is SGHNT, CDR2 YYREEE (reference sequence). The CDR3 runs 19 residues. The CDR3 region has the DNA TGTGCCAGCAGCGGGACTAGCGGGAGGGGGTTCGTACCCACAGATACGCAGTATTTT. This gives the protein CASSGTSGRGFVPTDTQYF.

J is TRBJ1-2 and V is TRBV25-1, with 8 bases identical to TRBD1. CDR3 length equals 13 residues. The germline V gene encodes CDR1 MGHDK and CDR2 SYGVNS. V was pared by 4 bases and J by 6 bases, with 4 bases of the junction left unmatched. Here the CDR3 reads CASSAGQGHGYTF. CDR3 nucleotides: TGTGCCAGCAGTGCCGGACAGGGCCATGGCTACACCTTC.

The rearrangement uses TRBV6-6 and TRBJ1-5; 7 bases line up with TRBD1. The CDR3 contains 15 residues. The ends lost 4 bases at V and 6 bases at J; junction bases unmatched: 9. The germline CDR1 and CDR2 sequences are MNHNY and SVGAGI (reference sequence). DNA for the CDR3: TGTGCCAGCAGTTTAGACAGGGTCGAGATTCAGCCCCAGCATTTT. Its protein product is CASSLDRVEIQPQHF.

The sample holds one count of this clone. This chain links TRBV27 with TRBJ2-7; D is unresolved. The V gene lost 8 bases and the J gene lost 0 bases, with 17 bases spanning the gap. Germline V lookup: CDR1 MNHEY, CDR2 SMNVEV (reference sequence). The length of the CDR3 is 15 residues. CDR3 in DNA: TGTGCCAGCGGATGTCACAGATTTCCCTCCTACGAGCAGTACTTC. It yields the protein CASGCHRFPSYEQYF.

CDR3: CASSLKPNSSPGNTIYF. In DNA, the CDR3 is TGTGCCAGCAGTTTAAAACCCAACTCAAGTCCGGGAAACACCATATATTTT. The chain employs TRBV27 and TRBJ1-3; D call uncertain. The CDR3 contains 17 residues. V was cut by 2 bases and J by 4 bases, with 18 bases left in between. The germline V gene encodes CDR1 MNHEY and CDR2 SMNVEV (reference sequence).

CDR3 amino acids: CAWSVQGTPSAEKLFF. Written as DNA, the CDR3 is TGTGCCTGGAGTGTACAGGGGACTCCTTCGGCGGAAAAACTGTTTTTT. The rearrangement uses TRBV30 and TRBJ1-4; 7 bases line up with TRBD1. V dropped 0 bases and J dropped 8; count of bases not matched to a gene: 12. The length of the CDR3 is 16 residues. The germline V gene encodes CDR1 GTSNPN and CDR2 SVGIG (reference sequence). The complete variable domain, with remaining parts taken from reference TRBV30 and TRBJ1-4, reads SQTIHQWPATLVQPVGSPLSLECTVEGTSNPNLYWYRQAAGRGLQLLFYSVGIGQISSEVPQNLSASRPQDRQFILSSKKLLLSDSGFYLCAWSVQGTPSAEKLFFGSGTQLSVL.

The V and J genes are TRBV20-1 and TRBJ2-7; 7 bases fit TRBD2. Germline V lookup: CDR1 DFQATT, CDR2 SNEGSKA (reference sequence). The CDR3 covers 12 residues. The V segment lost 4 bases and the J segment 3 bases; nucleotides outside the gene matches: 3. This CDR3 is CSATERDYEQYF. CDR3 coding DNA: TGCAGTGCTACTGAGCGGGACTACGAGCAGTACTTC.

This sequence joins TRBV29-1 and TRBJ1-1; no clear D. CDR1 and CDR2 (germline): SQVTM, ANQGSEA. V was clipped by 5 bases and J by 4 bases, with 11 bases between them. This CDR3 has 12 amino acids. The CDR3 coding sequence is TGCAGCGTTCTCCTTTCTGGCACTGAAGCTTTCTTT. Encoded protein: CSVLLSGTEAFF.

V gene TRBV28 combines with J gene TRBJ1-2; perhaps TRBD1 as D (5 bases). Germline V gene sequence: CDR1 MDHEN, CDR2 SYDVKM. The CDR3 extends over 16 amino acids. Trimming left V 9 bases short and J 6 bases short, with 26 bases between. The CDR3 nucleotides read TGTGCCAGTACCACCGGCGGGGGATTAATGGCAAATGGCTACACCTTC. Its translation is CASTTGGGLMANGYTF.

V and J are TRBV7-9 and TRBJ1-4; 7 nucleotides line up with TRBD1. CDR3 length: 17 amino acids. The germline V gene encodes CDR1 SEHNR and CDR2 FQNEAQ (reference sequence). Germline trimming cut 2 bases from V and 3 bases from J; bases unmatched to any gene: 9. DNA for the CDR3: TGTGCCAGCAGCTTAAGGGGGCCGGGACTGCCTAATGAAAAACTGTTTTTT. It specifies CASSLRGPGLPNEKLFF.

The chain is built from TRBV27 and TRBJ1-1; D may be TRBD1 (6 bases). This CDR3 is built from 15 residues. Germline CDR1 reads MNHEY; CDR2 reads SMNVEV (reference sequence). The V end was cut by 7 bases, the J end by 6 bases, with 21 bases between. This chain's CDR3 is CASNRQRGMTAEAFF. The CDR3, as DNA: TGTGCCAGCAATCGCCAAAGGGGGATGACGGCTGAAGCTTTCTTT.

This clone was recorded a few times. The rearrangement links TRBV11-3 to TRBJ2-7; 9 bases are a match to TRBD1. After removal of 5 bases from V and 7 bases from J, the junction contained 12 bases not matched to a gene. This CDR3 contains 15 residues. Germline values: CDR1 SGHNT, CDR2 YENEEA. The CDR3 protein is CASSKPGQGLGEQYF. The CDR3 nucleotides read TGTGCCAGCAGCAAGCCGGGACAGGGTTTGGGGGAGCAGTACTTC.

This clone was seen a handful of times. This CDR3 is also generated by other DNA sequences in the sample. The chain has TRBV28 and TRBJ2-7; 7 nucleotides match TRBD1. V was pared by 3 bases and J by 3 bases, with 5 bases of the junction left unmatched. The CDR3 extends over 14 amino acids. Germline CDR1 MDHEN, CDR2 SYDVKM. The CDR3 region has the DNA TGTGCCAGCAGTTTGGCAGGGGGAATCTACGAGCAGTACTTC. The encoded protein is CASSLAGGIYEQYF.